This T cell receptor (beta chain) was captured by sequencing in a study of T cell responses to AZD1222 COVID-19 vaccine. TCRdb's table, derived via immunoSEQ multiplex PCR, lists solely in-frame clones and lacks some. The sample lists 150,000 or so clones; more than 85% were seen once. The CDR3 consists of 15 residues. Germline V gene lookup returns CDR1 KGHDR and CDR2 SFDVKD. V was cut by 7 bases and J by 4 bases, with 16 bases left in between. Study-level results: Spike regions recognized by vaccine-associated CD4 TCRs spanned the protein, led by 160-218 and 743-854. Recipients of AZD1222 seropositive at baseline numbered only 6 or 7. A mostly white British donor set with more females was recruited, and clonal diversity was possibly underestimated.

With regard to this clone: Its antigen is not known.

This receptor was identified in an adult in good health. The material was peripheral blood, obtained on day 0 of AZD1222 vaccination. This rearrangement joins TRBV24-1 to TRBJ2-1, with D possibly being TRBD1 (6 bases). CDR3 sequence (DNA): TGTGCCACCAGCCACAGGGAGCCTTTGTACAATGAGCAGTTCTTC. Its translation is CATSHREPLYNEQFF.